Listed below are T cell receptor beta chains from one sample, sequenced in a study of T cells after yellow fever vaccination. MiXCR, applied by TCRdb to the 5' RACE reads, yields one record per CDR3 protein. The table lists just over 300,000 distinct CDR3 sequences, roughly 4% of them singletons. The sample consisted of PBMCs, taken on the day of the yellow fever booster vaccination. These receptor sequences come from a man between 18 and 29 years old who received the YFV17D yellow fever vaccine. Both conserved end residues are part of each CDR3. Fields, in order: CDR3 DNA, CDR3 protein, clone size, J gene, D gene, V gene. The D gene is left open where the match is weak. Expanded clones are given a class, and other clones once, few, many or no size at all.

CDR3 DNA: TGTGCCAGCAGCTTAGAGGTGGGGACAGGGTATCGCGCCGGGGAGCTGTTTTTT
CDR3 protein: CASSLEVGTGYRAGELFF
clone size: many
J gene: TRBJ2-2
D gene: TRBD1
V gene: TRBV7-2

CDR3 DNA: TGTGCCAGCACCCGAGGAACTAATGAAAAACTGTTTTTT
CDR3 protein: CASTRGTNEKLFF
clone size: few
J gene: TRBJ1-4
D gene: NA
V gene: TRBV7-8

CDR3 DNA: TGCAGTGCTAGTATATACCGGCGCTCTGGGGCCAACGTCCTGACTTTC
CDR3 protein: CSASIYRRSGANVLTF
clone size: few
J gene: TRBJ2-6
D gene: NA
V gene: TRBV20-1

CDR3 DNA: TGTGCCAGCAGCCCGGCAGGGGAGGAAAAACTGTTTTTT
CDR3 protein: CASSPAGEEKLFF
clone size: NA
J gene: TRBJ1-4
D gene: NA
V gene: TRBV7-6

CDR3 DNA: TGCGCCAGCAGCTCCCGGGGGGCGGCCGGGGAGCTGTTTTTT
CDR3 protein: CASSSRGAAGELFF
clone size: many
J gene: TRBJ2-2
D gene: NA
V gene: TRBV4-3

CDR3 DNA: TGTGCCAGCAGCCCAGACAGGGGTAGCTACACCTTC
CDR3 protein: CASSPDRGSYTF
clone size: NA
J gene: TRBJ1-2
D gene: TRBD1
V gene: TRBV7-2

CDR3 DNA: TGTGCCGCCCGCCAAGGGACAGGGAACACTGAAGCTTTCTTT
CDR3 protein: CAARQGTGNTEAFF
clone size: NA
J gene: TRBJ1-1
D gene: TRBD1
V gene: TRBV10-3

CDR3 DNA: TGTGCCAGCAGCAAAGGGATGCCCGAGACCCAGTACTTC
CDR3 protein: CASSKGMPETQYF
clone size: many
J gene: TRBJ2-5
D gene: NA
V gene: TRBV21-1

CDR3 DNA: TGCGCCAGTCGCGGACCCGGCGTAACTGGCTACACCTTC
CDR3 protein: CASRGPGVTGYTF
clone size: many
J gene: TRBJ1-2
D gene: NA
V gene: TRBV4-1

CDR3 DNA: TGCGCCAGCAGTAGACAGTACGAGAGCTCCTACGAGCAGTACTTC
CDR3 protein: CASSRQYESSYEQYF
clone size: few
J gene: TRBJ2-7
D gene: NA
V gene: TRBV23-1

CDR3 DNA: TGTGCCAGCAGCTTAACTCCAGCGCCAGATACGCAGTATTTT
CDR3 protein: CASSLTPAPDTQYF
clone size: many
J gene: TRBJ2-3
D gene: NA
V gene: TRBV7-8

CDR3 DNA: TGCAGTGCTATCCTGGGGATCACAGATACGCAGTATTTT
CDR3 protein: CSAILGITDTQYF
clone size: NA
J gene: TRBJ2-3
D gene: NA
V gene: TRBV20-1